A selection of T cell receptor beta chains follows, all from one sample in a study of blood T cell repertoires in COVID-19. TCRdb's copy holds only in-frame clones and misses some; the assay was immunoSEQ multiplex PCR. The table has approximately 300,000 clones, 85% to 90% seen once. The sequencing input was PBMCs or T cells enriched from blood (not recorded which). These receptors were obtained from a woman aged 18 to 35 with acute COVID-19. CDR3s include the opening cysteine and the closing phenylalanine or tryptophan. The order of the fields is CDR3 length, J gene, V gene, clone size, D gene, CDR3 protein, CDR3 DNA. A D gene is named only where the DNA matches it firmly. Rows give clone size only sometimes, using once, few, many, or a class for an expanded clone.

CDR3 length: 11
J gene: TRBJ1-2
V gene: TRBV29-1
clone size: .
D gene: .
CDR3 protein: CSDAGVDGYTF
CDR3 DNA: TGCAGCGACGCGGGGGTCGATGGCTACACCTTC

CDR3 length: 14
J gene: TRBJ2-2
V gene: TRBV14
clone size: .
D gene: .
CDR3 protein: CASSRSLETGELFF
CDR3 DNA: TGTGCCAGCAGCCGATCCCTAGAAACCGGGGAGCTGTTTTTT

CDR3 length: 13
J gene: TRBJ1-2
V gene: TRBV30
clone size: .
D gene: .
CDR3 protein: CAWSALESGGYTF
CDR3 DNA: TGTGCCTGGAGTGCCCTTGAGTCGGGGGGCTACACCTTC

CDR3 length: 19
J gene: TRBJ1-3
V gene: TRBV4-2
clone size: .
D gene: .
CDR3 protein: CASSQEPSLTGSSGNTIYF
CDR3 DNA: TGTGCCAGCAGCCAAGAACCGTCCTTAACAGGGTCCTCTGGAAACACCATATATTTT

CDR3 length: 18
J gene: TRBJ1-5
V gene: TRBV23-1
clone size: .
D gene: .
CDR3 protein: CASSQSAPIGRACGPQHF
CDR3 DNA: TGCGCCAGCAGTCAATCGGCCCCGATCGGCAGGGCCTGCGGGCCCCAGCATTTT

CDR3 length: 13
J gene: TRBJ2-1
V gene: TRBV10-3
clone size: .
D gene: .
CDR3 protein: CAIWRRGDNEQFF
CDR3 DNA: TGTGCCATATGGCGGCGGGGCGACAATGAGCAGTTCTTC

CDR3 length: 14
J gene: TRBJ2-7
V gene: TRBV19
clone size: .
D gene: TRBD1
CDR3 protein: CASSMGTAYYEQYF
CDR3 DNA: TGTGCCAGTAGCATGGGGACAGCTTACTACGAGCAGTACTTC

CDR3 length: 13
J gene: TRBJ2-2
V gene: TRBV19
clone size: .
D gene: .
CDR3 protein: CASSPLGSGELFF
CDR3 DNA: TGTGCCAGTAGTCCACTAGGAAGCGGGGAGCTGTTTTTT

CDR3 length: 13
J gene: TRBJ1-5
V gene: TRBV18
clone size: .
D gene: .
CDR3 protein: CASSPLSDQPQHF
CDR3 DNA: TGTGCCAGCTCACCACTCTCCGATCAGCCCCAGCATTTT

CDR3 length: 15
J gene: TRBJ2-7
V gene: TRBV11-3
clone size: .
D gene: TRBD2
CDR3 protein: CASSPPGLAGAEQYF
CDR3 DNA: TGTGCCAGCAGCCCCCCGGGACTAGCGGGAGCCGAGCAGTACTTC

CDR3 length: 13
J gene: TRBJ1-2
V gene: TRBV28
clone size: .
D gene: .
CDR3 protein: CASRALRRFGYTF
CDR3 DNA: TGTGCCAGCAGAGCCCTGAGGCGCTTTGGCTACACCTTC

CDR3 length: 10
J gene: TRBJ2-7
V gene: TRBV23-1
clone size: few
D gene: .
CDR3 protein: CASSPYEQYF
CDR3 DNA: TGCGCCAGCAGTCCTTACGAGCAGTACTTC

CDR3 length: 15
J gene: TRBJ1-2
V gene: TRBV7-9
clone size: .
D gene: TRBD1
CDR3 protein: CASSLAQGAFYGYTF
CDR3 DNA: TGTGCCAGCAGCTTAGCTCAGGGGGCGTTTTATGGCTACACCTTC

CDR3 length: 12
J gene: TRBJ2-1
V gene: TRBV3-1/TRBV3-2
clone size: once
D gene: .
CDR3 protein: CASSQADNEQFF
CDR3 DNA: TGTGCCAGCAGCCAAGCAGACAATGAGCAGTTCTTC

CDR3 length: 17
J gene: TRBJ1-1
V gene: TRBV4-1
clone size: few
D gene: .
CDR3 protein: CASSLIGEGEANTEAFF
CDR3 DNA: TGCGCCAGCAGCCTCATAGGGGAGGGAGAGGCGAACACTGAAGCTTTCTTT

CDR3 length: 12
J gene: TRBJ2-5
V gene: TRBV24-1
clone size: .
D gene: .
CDR3 protein: CATRDSRETQYF
CDR3 DNA: TGTGCCACCAGAGATTCTCGGGAGACCCAGTACTTC

CDR3 length: 18
J gene: TRBJ1-1
V gene: TRBV5-1
clone size: .
D gene: .
CDR3 protein: CASSPARGAGGRDTEAFF
CDR3 DNA: TGCGCCAGCAGCCCCGCCCGGGGGGCAGGTGGTAGGGACACTGAAGCTTTCTTT

CDR3 length: 14
J gene: TRBJ1-5
V gene: TRBV7-9
clone size: once
D gene: .
CDR3 protein: CASSLVGENQPQHF
CDR3 DNA: TGTGCCAGCAGCTTAGTAGGGGAAAATCAGCCCCAGCATTTT

CDR3 length: 15
J gene: TRBJ1-6
V gene: TRBV10-3
clone size: few
D gene: TRBD1
CDR3 protein: CAIRLDREANSPLHF
CDR3 DNA: TGTGCCATCAGACTCGACAGGGAGGCGAATTCACCCCTCCACTTT

CDR3 length: 14
J gene: TRBJ2-2
V gene: TRBV18
clone size: once
D gene: .
CDR3 protein: CASSPLADTGELFF
CDR3 DNA: TGTGCCAGCTCACCACTGGCTGACACCGGGGAGCTGTTTTTT

CDR3 length: 14
J gene: TRBJ1-1
V gene: TRBV7-9
clone size: .
D gene: .
CDR3 protein: CASSLGTQNTEAFF
CDR3 DNA: TGTGCCAGCAGCTTAGGAACACAGAACACTGAAGCTTTCTTT

CDR3 length: 19
J gene: TRBJ2-1
V gene: TRBV10-3
clone size: .
D gene: TRBD2
CDR3 protein: CAISGGTSGETQSWNEQFF
CDR3 DNA: TGTGCCATCAGTGGAGGGACTAGCGGGGAAACTCAAAGTTGGAATGAGCAGTTCTTC